These 3 T cell receptor beta chains were all obtained from the same sample, sequenced in a study of human T cells and chemical hapten exposure. This sample's time point: patch test 2, 6 weeks after DPC sensitization. The treatment is: therapeutic diphenylcyclopropenone sensitization with weekly scalp DPC. From the RACE reads, TCRdb called clonotypes with MiXCR, one entry per CDR3 protein. The sample lists about 400,000 distinct CDR3 sequences, about 6.3% occurring once. This sample comprised whole blood, obtained in connection with sensitization to the hapten diphenylcyclopropenone (DPC). Receptors originate from a woman between 18 and 29 years old with alopecia areata. Some clones in this sample may be carry-over from other donors' samples.

In this sample, this clonotype turned up a few times. The chain recombines TRBV27 with TRBJ2-1; tentative D call: TRBD2 (6 bases). Germline lookup yields CDR1 MNHEY and CDR2 SMNVEV (reference sequence). The CDR3 has 15 amino acids. V was clipped by 6 bases and J by 0 bases, with 12 bases between them. CDR3 nucleotide sequence: TGTGCCAGCAGCTATGACGGGAGCTCCTACAATGAGCAGTTCTTC. Its protein product is CASSYDGSSYNEQFF.

On this clonotype itself: This may stem from a read error, because a much larger clone lies one nucleotide away. The J gene is TRBJ2-6, the V gene TRBV7-9; TRBD1 agrees at 9 bases. CDR3 length equals 16 residues. The germline CDR1 and CDR2 sequences are SEHNR and FQNEAQ (reference sequence). After removal of 7 bases from V and 3 bases from J, the junction contained 7 bases not matched to a gene. The chain's CDR3 is CASTYGQGFGANVLTF. DNA of the CDR3: TGTGCCAGCACATATGGACAGGGGTTTGGGGCCAACGTCCTGACTTTC.

The chain links TRBV5-1 to TRBJ2-7, with D perhaps assigned TRBD1 or TRBD2 (5 bases each). This CDR3 has 16 amino acids. The germline V gene encodes CDR1 SGHRS and CDR2 YFSETQ. Trimming shortened V by 4 bases and J by 1 base, and 18 bases separated the two germline ends. The CDR3 DNA reads TGCGCCAGCAGCCTGAACACCGGGACCCCGTCCTACGAGCAGTACTTC. Protein sequence: CASSLNTGTPSYEQYF. Filled out from reference TRBV5-1 and TRBJ2-7, the complete variable domain reads KAGVTQTPRYLIKTRGQQVTLSCSPISGHRSVSWYQQTPGQGLQFLFEYFSETQRNKGNFPGRFSGRQFSNSRSEMNVSTLELGDSALYLCASSLNTGTPSYEQYFGPGTRLTVT.